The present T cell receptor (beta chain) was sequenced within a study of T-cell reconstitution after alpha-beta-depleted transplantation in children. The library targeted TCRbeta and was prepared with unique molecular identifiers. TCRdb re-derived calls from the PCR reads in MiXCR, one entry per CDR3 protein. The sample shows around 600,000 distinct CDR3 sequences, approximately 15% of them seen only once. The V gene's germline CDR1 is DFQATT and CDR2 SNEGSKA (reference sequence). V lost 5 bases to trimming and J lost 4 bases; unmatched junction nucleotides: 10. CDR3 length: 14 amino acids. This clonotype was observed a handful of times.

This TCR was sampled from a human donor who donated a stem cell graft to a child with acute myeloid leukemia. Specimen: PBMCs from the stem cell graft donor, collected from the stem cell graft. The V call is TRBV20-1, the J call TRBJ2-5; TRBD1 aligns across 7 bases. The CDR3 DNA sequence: TGCAGTGCTTTAAACCGGGACAGAGCAGAGACCCAGTACTTC. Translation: CSALNRDRAETQYF.